This TCR beta chain was sequenced in a study of early T cells in non-severe SARS-CoV-2 infection. Study overall: Chains from this unsorted whole-blood bulk RNA could not be paired.

Unique molecular identifiers were affixed to single, distinct cDNA molecules. In TCRdb, the 5' RACE reads were re-called with MiXCR into one record per CDR3 protein. The sample lists 50,000 to 65,000 distinct CDR3 sequences, around 7.7% occurring once. This CDR3 spans 16 amino acids. The V gene end was trimmed by 6 bases and the J gene end by 2 bases; junction bases not matched to a gene: 9. Germline loops: CDR1 SQVTM, CDR2 ANQGSEA. The TCR originated in an adult who was a healthcare worker with PCR-confirmed SARS-CoV-2 infection or an uninfected control (not recorded which). This specimen consisted of whole blood, obtained at baseline. V is TRBV29-1 and J is TRBJ2-3; 12 nucleotides match TRBD1. CDR3 residues: CSVPPGQGANTDTQYF. The CDR3 coding sequence is TGCAGCGTCCCTCCGGGACAGGGGGCAAACACAGATACGCAGTATTTT.